The 6 T cell receptor beta chains below were found in one sample sequenced in a study of blood T cell repertoires in COVID-19. Measured with immunoSEQ multiplex PCR; TCRdb has only the in-frame clones, and not every one. The sample lists some 150,000 clones; more than 80% were seen once. Sequencing used peripheral blood. Receptors originate from a man aged 70-80 years with acute or convalescent COVID-19.

The chain joins TRBV9 to TRBJ2-1, with 8 nucleotides matching TRBD2. Unmatched junction bases numbered 8, after V lost 2 bases and J lost 7 bases. The length of the CDR3 is 15 residues. Germline V gene lookup returns CDR1 SGDLS and CDR2 YYNGEE. DNA for the CDR3: TGTGCCAGCAGCGTTTTCGCGGGAGGAAAAAATGAGCAGTTCTTC. Amino acid sequence: CASSVFAGGKNEQFF.

This chain uses TRBV19 with TRBJ2-1; a weak D match, TRBD2 (7 bases). The CDR3 runs 17 residues. Trimming removed 3 bases at V and 2 bases at J, with 17 bases between. Germline CDR1 and CDR2: LNHDA and SQIVND (reference sequence). The CDR3 bases are TGTGCCAGTAGTATCGGGGGGCTCGGGCAGGCCTACAATGAGCAGTTCTTC. Amino acid sequence: CASSIGGLGQAYNEQFF.

V is TRBV25-1 and J is TRBJ1-4, with 7 bases aligning to TRBD1. The CDR3 runs to 14 residues. The V segment lost 3 bases and the J segment 3 bases; nucleotides outside the gene matches: 1. The V gene's germline CDR1 is MGHDK and CDR2 SYGVNS. The CDR3 region is CASSEGQPNEKLFF. CDR3 DNA sequence: TGTGCCAGCAGTGAGGGACAGCCTAATGAAAAACTGTTTTTT.

The rearrangement joins TRBV7-9 to TRBJ2-7; 11 bases match TRBD2. The CDR3 spans 17 residues. Germline loops: CDR1 SEHNR, CDR2 FQNEAQ (reference sequence). The V gene end was trimmed by 4 bases and the J gene end by 0 bases; junction bases not matched to a gene: 8. CDR3 in DNA: TGTGCCAGCAGCTCAAGCGGACTAGCGGGTAACTCCTACGAGCAGTACTTC. This translates into CASSSSGLAGNSYEQYF.

The rearrangement links TRBV15 to TRBJ1-2; TRBD1 matches 7 bases. Unmatched junction bases numbered 3, after V lost 5 bases and J lost 3 bases. This CDR3 spans 13 amino acids. From germline, CDR1 is LNHNV and CDR2 YYDKDF (reference sequence). The CDR3 loop is CATSLDRDYGYTF. CDR3 DNA sequence: TGTGCCACCAGCTTAGACAGGGACTATGGCTACACCTTC.

The chain is built from TRBV19 and TRBJ1-5, with a tentative D call TRBD1 (6 bases). CDR1 and CDR2 (germline): LNHDA, SQIVND (reference sequence). The CDR3 contains 16 residues. V lost 7 bases to trimming and J lost 0 bases, with 16 bases between them. In DNA, the CDR3 is TGTGCCAGTACCTCCTGGCCAGGGGATAGCAATCAGCCCCAGCATTTT. It yields the protein CASTSWPGDSNQPQHF.